The rows below give T cell receptor beta chains drawn from one sample of a study of technical replicates of blood from several donors. Using immunoSEQ multiplex PCR, the repertoire was profiled, and TCRdb retains in-frame clones only, with some absent. The table records roughly 80,000 clones, 90% to 95% of them present only once. Sequenced input: T cells isolated from PBMCs. These TCRs come from a human donor in good health. The CDR3 runs from the conserved cysteine through the conserved F or W. D genes are given only for firm matches. Clone size is given for some rows only: seen once, a few or many times, or a class if the clone is expanded.

>TRBJ2-1|TRBD2|TRBV11-2|NA
CASSPLLAGGPMAQFF
TGTGCCAGCAGCCCCCTCCTAGCGGGAGGGCCCATGGCGCAGTTCTTC
>TRBJ1-4|NA|TRBV5-1|NA
CASSLQGGEKLFF
TGCGCCAGCAGCCTTCAAGGGGGTGAAAAACTGTTTTTT
>TRBJ2-2|TRBD2|TRBV5-1|NA
CASSIGLAGGGELFF
TGCGCCAGCAGCATCGGACTAGCGGGGGGCGGGGAGCTGTTTTTT
>TRBJ1-3|NA|TRBV16|NA
CASSPSIGTSGNTIYF
TGTGCCAGCAGCCCCTCAATTGGGACATCTGGAAACACCATATATTTT
>TRBJ2-7|NA|TRBV5-6|NA
CASSEQGKVREQYF
TGTGCCAGCAGCGAGCAGGGTAAGGTGAGGGAGCAGTACTTC
>TRBJ2-3|TRBD2|TRBV27|NA
CASSVLLAGGADTQYF
TGTGCCAGCAGTGTCCTACTAGCGGGAGGAGCAGATACGCAGTATTTT
>TRBJ2-1|NA|TRBV6-5|NA
CASSYSTGVFDNEQFF
TGTGCCAGCAGTTACTCAACGGGAGTATTTGACAATGAGCAGTTCTTC
>TRBJ1-5|TRBD1|TRBV11-3|NA
CASSNGQGDQPQHF
TGTGCCAGCAGCAACGGACAGGGAGATCAGCCCCAGCATTTT
>TRBJ2-7|TRBD1|TRBV6-1|NA
CASTWDSSYEQYF
TGTGCCAGCACTTGGGACAGCTCCTACGAGCAGTACTTC
>TRBJ2-2|NA|TRBV14|NA
CASSQVFGGELFF
TGTGCCAGCAGCCAAGTTTTCGGCGGGGAGCTGTTTTTT
>TRBJ2-3|NA|TRBV28|NA
CASRVPQDTQYF
TGTGCCAGCAGGGTCCCCCAGGATACGCAGTATTTT
>TRBJ2-5|TRBD2|TRBV14|NA
CASSLERELETQYF
TGTGCCAGCAGCCTGGAGCGGGAGCTGGAGACCCAGTACTTC
>TRBJ2-7|TRBD2|TRBV28|NA
CASSLAGLLTYEQYF
TGTGCCAGCAGTTTGGCGGGACTACTTACCTACGAGCAGTACTTC
>TRBJ1-1|NA|TRBV10-1|NA
CASRQTGNTEAFF
TGCGCCAGCAGGCAGACAGGGAACACTGAAGCTTTCTTT
>TRBJ2-3|NA|TRBV25-1|once
CASSDNVLELGDTQYF
TGTGCCAGCAGTGACAACGTCTTGGAGCTCGGAGATACGCAGTATTTT
>TRBJ2-1|NA|TRBV28|NA
CASSRNLALEGNEQFF
TGTGCCAGCAGCCGAAATCTAGCGCTAGAGGGGAATGAGCAGTTCTTC
>TRBJ2-3|TRBD2|TRBV6-5|NA
CASTTTGTSEDTQYF
TGTGCCAGCACGACGACCGGGACTAGTGAAGATACGCAGTATTTT
>TRBJ1-2|TRBD1|TRBV28|NA
CASSSHPGQGLGYTF
TGTGCCAGCAGTTCCCACCCGGGACAGGGCTTGGGCTACACCTTC
>TRBJ2-2|TRBD2|TRBV19|NA
CASRGASGRWNTGELFF
TGTGCCAGTAGGGGGGCTAGCGGGAGGTGGAACACCGGGGAGCTGTTTTTT
>TRBJ2-7|TRBD1|TRBV5-6|NA
CASSPPGTGSYEQYF
TGTGCCAGCAGTCCCCCCGGGACAGGCTCCTACGAGCAGTACTTC
>TRBJ2-2|NA|TRBV5-6|NA
CASSLRSTGELFF
TGTGCCAGCAGCCTCAGAAGTACCGGGGAGCTGTTTTTT
>TRBJ2-1|NA|TRBV1|NA
CTSSHKLGRVHNEQFF
TGCACCAGCAGCCATAAGCTCGGGAGGGTCCACAATGAGCAGTTCTTC
>TRBJ1-2|NA|TRBV4-3|NA
CASSQVTSEAYGYTF
TGCGCCAGCAGCCAAGTTACTAGCGAAGCCTATGGCTACACCTTC
>TRBJ2-7|NA|TRBV11-2|NA
CASTTSNYEQYF
TGTGCCAGCACGACAAGCAACTACGAGCAGTACTTC
>TRBJ2-5|TRBD2|TRBV28|NA
CASSLRGETQYF
TGTGCCAGCAGTTTGCGGGGGGAGACCCAGTACTTC
>TRBJ2-3|NA|TRBV29-1|NA
CSVVGGDTDTQYF
TGCAGCGTGGTGGGGGGTGACACAGATACGCAGTATTTT
>TRBJ2-1|TRBD2|TRBV28|NA
CASTRGLAQVQYNEQFF
TGTGCCAGCACACGGGGACTAGCGCAAGTACAGTACAATGAGCAGTTCTTC
>TRBJ2-7|NA|TRBV28|NA
CASSHRGSSYEQYF
TGTGCCAGCAGCCATAGGGGGAGCTCCTACGAGCAGTACTTC